Detailed here is one T cell receptor (beta chain). Construction of the TCRbeta library involved unique molecular identifiers. From the PCR reads, TCRdb called clonotypes with MiXCR, one entry per CDR3 protein. The data hold 450,000 to 600,000 distinct CDR3 sequences, with 15% to 20% observed a single time. CDR3 length equals 15 residues. Germline CDR1 reads MNHEY; CDR2 reads SMNVEV (reference sequence). With 1 base clipped from V and 6 bases from J, the junction kept 6 bases outside the gene matches. The record originates from a study of T-cell reconstitution after alpha-beta-depleted transplantation in children.

The chain couples TRBV27 to TRBJ2-1; TRBD2 matches 7 bases. The source is a human donor who donated a stem cell graft to a child with acute lymphoblastic leukemia. Sequenced material: PBMCs from the stem cell graft donor, taken from the stem cell graft. As DNA, the CDR3 is TGTGCCAGCAGTTTATTGGGACTACTTACCAATGAGCAGTTCTTC. Protein: CASSLLGLLTNEQFF.